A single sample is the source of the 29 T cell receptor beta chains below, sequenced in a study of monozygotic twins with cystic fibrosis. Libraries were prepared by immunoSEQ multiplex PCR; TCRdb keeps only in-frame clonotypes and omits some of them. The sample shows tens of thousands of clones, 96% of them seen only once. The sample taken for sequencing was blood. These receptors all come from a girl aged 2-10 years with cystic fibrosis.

CDR3 sequence reads: CASSLGRFEFF. CDR3 nucleotides: TGTGCCAGCAGTTTAGGCCGTTTTGAGTTCTTC. The V call is TRBV6-5, the J call TRBJ2-1; no firm D call. The germline CDR1 and CDR2 sequences are MNHEY and SVGAGI. V was trimmed by 4 bases and J by 14 bases, leaving 12 bases between them. This CDR3 contains 11 residues.

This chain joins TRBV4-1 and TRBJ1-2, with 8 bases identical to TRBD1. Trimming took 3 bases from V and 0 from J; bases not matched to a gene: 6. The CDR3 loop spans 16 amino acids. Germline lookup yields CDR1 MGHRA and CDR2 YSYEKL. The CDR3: CASSHRDRRTNYGYTF. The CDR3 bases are TGCGCCAGCAGCCATAGGGACAGGAGAACTAACTATGGCTACACCTTC.

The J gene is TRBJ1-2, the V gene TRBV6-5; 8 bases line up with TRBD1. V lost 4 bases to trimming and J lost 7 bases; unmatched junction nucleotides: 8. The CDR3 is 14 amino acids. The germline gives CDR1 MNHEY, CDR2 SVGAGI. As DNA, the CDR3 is TGTGCCAGCAGTTTTGGACAGGGAATAGGTGGCTACACCTTC. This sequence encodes CASSFGQGIGGYTF.

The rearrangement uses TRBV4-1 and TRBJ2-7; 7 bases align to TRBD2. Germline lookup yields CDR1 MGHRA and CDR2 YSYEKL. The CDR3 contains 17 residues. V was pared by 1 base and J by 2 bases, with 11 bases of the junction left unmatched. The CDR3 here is CASSQGPISGLAYEQYF. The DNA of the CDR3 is TGCGCCAGCAGCCAAGGGCCCATCTCCGGACTAGCCTACGAGCAGTACTTC.

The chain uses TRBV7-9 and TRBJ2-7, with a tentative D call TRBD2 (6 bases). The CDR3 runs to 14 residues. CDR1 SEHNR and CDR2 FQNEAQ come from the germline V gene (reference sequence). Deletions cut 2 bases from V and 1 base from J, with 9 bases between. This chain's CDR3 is CASSLPSASYEQYF. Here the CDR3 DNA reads TGTGCCAGCAGCTTACCTAGCGCATCCTACGAGCAGTACTTC.

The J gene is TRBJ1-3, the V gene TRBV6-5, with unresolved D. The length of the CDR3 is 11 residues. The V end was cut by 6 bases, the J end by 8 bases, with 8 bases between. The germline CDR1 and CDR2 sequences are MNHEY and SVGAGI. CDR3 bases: TGTGCCAGCAGCTCCGCAGACACCATATATTTT. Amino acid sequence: CASSSADTIYF.

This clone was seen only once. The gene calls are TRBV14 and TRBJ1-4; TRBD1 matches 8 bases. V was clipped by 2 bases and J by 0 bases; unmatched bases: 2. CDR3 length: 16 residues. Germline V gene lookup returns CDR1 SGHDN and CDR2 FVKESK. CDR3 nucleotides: TGTGCCAGCAGCCAATGGACAGGGACAACTAATGAAAAACTGTTTTTT. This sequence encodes CASSQWTGTTNEKLFF.

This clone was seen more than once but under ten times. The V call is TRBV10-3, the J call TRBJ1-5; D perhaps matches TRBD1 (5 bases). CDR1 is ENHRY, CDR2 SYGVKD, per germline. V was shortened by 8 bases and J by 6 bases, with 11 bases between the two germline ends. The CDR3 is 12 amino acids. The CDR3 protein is CAIGDRGQPQHF. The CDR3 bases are TGTGCCATCGGAGACAGAGGTCAGCCCCAGCATTTT.

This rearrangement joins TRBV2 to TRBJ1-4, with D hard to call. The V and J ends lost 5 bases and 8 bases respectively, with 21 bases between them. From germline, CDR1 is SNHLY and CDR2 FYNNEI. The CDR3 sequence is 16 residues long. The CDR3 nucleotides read TGTGCCAGCAGTCGATCTTCGGGCCCAATCAGGGAAAAACTGTTTTTT. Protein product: CASSRSSGPIREKLFF.

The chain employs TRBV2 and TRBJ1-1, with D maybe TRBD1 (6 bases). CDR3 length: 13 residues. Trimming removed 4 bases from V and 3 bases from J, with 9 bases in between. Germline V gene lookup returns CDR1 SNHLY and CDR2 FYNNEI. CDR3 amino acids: CASSGQGYTEAFF. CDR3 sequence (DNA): TGTGCCAGCAGTGGCCAGGGGTACACTGAAGCTTTCTTT.

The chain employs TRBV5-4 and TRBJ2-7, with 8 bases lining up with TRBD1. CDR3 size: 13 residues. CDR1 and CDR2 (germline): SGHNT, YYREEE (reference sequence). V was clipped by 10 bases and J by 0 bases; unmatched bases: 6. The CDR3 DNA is TGTGCCGTTACAGGGGGTATCTCCTACGAGCAGTACTTC. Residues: CAVTGGISYEQYF.

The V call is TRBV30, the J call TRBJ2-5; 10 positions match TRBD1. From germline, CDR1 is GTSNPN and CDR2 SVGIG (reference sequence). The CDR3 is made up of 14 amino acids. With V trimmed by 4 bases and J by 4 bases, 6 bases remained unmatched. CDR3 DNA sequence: TGTGCCTGGAACCCGGGACAGGGGATAGAGACCCAGTACTTC. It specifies CAWNPGQGIETQYF.

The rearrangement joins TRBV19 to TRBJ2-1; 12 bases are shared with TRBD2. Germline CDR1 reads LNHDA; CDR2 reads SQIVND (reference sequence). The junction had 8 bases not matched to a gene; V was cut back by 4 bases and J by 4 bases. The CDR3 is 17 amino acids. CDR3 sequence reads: CASSTGLAGLRYNEQFF. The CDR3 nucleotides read TGTGCCAGTAGTACGGGACTAGCGGGCCTACGGTACAATGAGCAGTTCTTC.

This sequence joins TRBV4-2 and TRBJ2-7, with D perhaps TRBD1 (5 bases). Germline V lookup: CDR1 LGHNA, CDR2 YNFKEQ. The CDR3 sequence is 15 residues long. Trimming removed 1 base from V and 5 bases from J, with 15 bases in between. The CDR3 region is CASSQGVQGNNEQYF. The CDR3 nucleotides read TGTGCCAGCAGCCAAGGGGTCCAGGGTAATAACGAGCAGTACTTC.

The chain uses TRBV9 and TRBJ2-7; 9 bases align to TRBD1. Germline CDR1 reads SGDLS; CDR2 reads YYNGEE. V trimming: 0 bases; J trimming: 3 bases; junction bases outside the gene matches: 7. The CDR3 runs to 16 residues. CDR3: CASSVETGTGYYEQYF. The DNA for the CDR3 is TGTGCCAGCAGCGTAGAAACCGGGACAGGGTACTACGAGCAGTACTTC.

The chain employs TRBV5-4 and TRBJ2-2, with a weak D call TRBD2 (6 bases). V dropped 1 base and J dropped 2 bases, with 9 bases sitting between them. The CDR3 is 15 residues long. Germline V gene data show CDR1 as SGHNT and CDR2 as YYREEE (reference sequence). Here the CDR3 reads CASSLPGANTGELFF. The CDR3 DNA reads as TGTGCCAGCAGCTTGCCGGGAGCTAACACCGGGGAGCTGTTTTTT.

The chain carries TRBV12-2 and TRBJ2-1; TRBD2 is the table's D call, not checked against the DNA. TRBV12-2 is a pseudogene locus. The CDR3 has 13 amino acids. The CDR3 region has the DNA TGTGCAAGCCAACTAGCGGATTACAATGAGCAGTTCTTC. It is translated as CASQLADYNEQFF.

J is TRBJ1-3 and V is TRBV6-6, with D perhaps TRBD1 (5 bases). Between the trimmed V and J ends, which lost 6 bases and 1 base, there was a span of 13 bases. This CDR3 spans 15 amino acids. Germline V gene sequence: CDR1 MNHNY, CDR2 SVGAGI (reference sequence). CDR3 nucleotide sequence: TGTGCCAGCAGCCAAAGGTCAGGGTCTGGAAACACCATATATTTT. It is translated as CASSQRSGSGNTIYF.

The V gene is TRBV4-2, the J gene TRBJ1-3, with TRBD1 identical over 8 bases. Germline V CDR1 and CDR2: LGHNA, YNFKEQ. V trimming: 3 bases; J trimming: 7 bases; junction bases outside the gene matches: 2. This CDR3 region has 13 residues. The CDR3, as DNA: TGTGCCAGCAGCCACCGGGACAGGAACACCATATATTTT. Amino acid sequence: CASSHRDRNTIYF.

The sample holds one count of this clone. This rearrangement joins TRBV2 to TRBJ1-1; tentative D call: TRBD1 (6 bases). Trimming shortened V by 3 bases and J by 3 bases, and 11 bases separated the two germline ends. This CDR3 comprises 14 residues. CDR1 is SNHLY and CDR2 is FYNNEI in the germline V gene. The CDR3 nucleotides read TGTGCCAGCAGTGAGTACAGGGCGCACACTGAAGCTTTCTTT. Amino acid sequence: CASSEYRAHTEAFF.

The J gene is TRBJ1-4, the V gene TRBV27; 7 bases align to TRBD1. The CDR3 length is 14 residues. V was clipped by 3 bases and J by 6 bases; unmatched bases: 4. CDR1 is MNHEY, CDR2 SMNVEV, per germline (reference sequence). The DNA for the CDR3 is TGTGCCAGCAGTTTGGTAGGGGGCCATGAAAAACTGTTTTTT. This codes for CASSLVGGHEKLFF.

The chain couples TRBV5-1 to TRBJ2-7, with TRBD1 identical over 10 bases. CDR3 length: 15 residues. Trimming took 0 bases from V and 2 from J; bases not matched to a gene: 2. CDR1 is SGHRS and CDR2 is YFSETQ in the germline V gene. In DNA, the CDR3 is TGCGCCAGCAGCTTGGACGGGACAGGGGCCTACGAGCAGTACTTC. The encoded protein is CASSLDGTGAYEQYF.

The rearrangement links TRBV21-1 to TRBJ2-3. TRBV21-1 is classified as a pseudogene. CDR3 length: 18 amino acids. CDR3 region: CASSKKGTRRPSTDTQYF. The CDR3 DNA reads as TGTGCCAGCAGCAAAAAGGGAACGAGAAGGCCAAGCACAGATACGCAGTATTTT.

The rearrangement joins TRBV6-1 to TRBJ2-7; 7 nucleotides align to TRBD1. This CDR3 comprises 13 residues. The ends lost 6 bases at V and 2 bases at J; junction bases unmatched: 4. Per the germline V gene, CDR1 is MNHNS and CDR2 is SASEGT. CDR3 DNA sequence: TGTGCCAGCAGGAACAGGGGAACCTACGAGCAGTACTTC. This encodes CASRNRGTYEQYF.

In DNA form, the CDR3 reads TGTGCCAGCAGTCTAATCGGACTGGCCCTAAATCAGCCCCAGCATTTT. Translating it yields CASSLIGLALNQPQHF. V is TRBV27 and J is TRBJ1-5, with no clear D. Deletions cut 5 bases from V and 4 bases from J, with 18 bases between. The CDR3 contains 16 residues. CDR1 is MNHEY, CDR2 SMNVEV, per germline (reference sequence).

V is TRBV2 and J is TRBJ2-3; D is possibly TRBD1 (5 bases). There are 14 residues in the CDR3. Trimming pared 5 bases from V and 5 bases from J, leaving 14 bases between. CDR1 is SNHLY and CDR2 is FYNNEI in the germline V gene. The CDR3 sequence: CASSTFSREDTQYF. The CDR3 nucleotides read TGTGCCAGCAGTACATTTTCCAGGGAAGATACGCAGTATTTT.

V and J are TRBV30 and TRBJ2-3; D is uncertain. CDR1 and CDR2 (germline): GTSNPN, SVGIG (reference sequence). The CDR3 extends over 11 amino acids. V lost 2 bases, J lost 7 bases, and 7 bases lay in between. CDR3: CAWSKTNTQYF. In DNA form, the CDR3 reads TGTGCCTGGAGTAAAACTAATACGCAGTATTTT.

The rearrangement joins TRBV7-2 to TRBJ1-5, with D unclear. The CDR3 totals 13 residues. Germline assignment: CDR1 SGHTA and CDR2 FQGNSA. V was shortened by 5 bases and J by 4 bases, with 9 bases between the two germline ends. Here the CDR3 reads CASSKGKNQPQHF. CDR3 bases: TGTGCCAGCAGCAAGGGAAAGAATCAGCCCCAGCATTTT.

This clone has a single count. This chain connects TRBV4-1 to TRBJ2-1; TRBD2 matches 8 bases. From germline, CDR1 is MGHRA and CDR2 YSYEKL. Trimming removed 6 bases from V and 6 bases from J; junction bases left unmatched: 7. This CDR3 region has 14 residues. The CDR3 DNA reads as TGCGCCAGCAGTACCGGGACTAGGGGCAATGAGCAGTTCTTC. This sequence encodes CASSTGTRGNEQFF.